This TCR beta chain comes out of a study of blood T cells in healthy people across ages (dated by TCRdb to 2015 to 2017). Some background on the complete study: In model experiments, template switching captured about one uniquely barcoded TCR beta cDNA molecule for every two T cells. Two additional independent replicas of 1 million unique cDNA reads from the same blood draw were analyzed for two donors (one aged 18 to 30 and one aged 80 or older). The donors were split into four age groups: young (average around 16 years), middle-aged (39), aged (around 67) and long-lived (approximately 80). Donors of different ages were randomly distributed across sequencing lanes to avoid experimental bias. Using deep sequencing normalized with unique cDNA molecular identifiers, the study measured how TCR beta repertoire diversity changes with age. What the work shows at the level of the full study, not this receptor alone: Because the CMV infection status of the donors was unknown, age-related changes in expanded clonotypes may potentially have been confounded. Observed TCR beta diversity per million T cells fell roughly linearly with age, and a significant reduction was already apparent by age roughly 40. Total diversity estimates from one million sequenced T cells were considered lower bounds and underestimates. There was a strong correlation between observed TCR beta diversity and the percentage of naive T cells measured by flow cytometry. Since profiling was done on bulk unsorted PBMCs, naive and antigen-experienced compartments could not be conclusively compared. Compared with the aged group, the long-lived group had more naive CD4+ T cells, fewer expanded clones and increased TCR diversity, suggesting age selection.

The library was prepared using 5' RACE. Sequenced on an Illumina HiSeq 2500. A second PCR of about 6 to 11 cycles was performed with a sample-barcoded 5' primer and a J-beta primer mix. A unique molecular identifier was introduced onto each TCR beta cDNA molecule by a template-switch 5' adaptor carrying 12 random nucleotides. Each sample yielded at least 3 million CDR3-containing paired-end reads. The Mint cDNA synthesis kit, primed by a TRBC-specific oligonucleotide, was used to synthesize first-strand cDNA from all RNA. Following uracil-DNA glycosylase treatment, all cDNA underwent a first 18-cycle PCR with the universal primers M1SS and BC2_uni_R. In the authors' own workflow: Each sample was normalized by randomly selecting 1 million high-quality reads, each carrying a distinct molecular identifier. Reads with shared molecular identifiers were discarded instead of being binned into consensus sequences. CDR3 identification, clonotype clustering and error correction used MiTCR with a Q25 quality threshold and the strictest error-elimination algorithm. A nonparametric unseen species model with Euler transformation was used to estimate a lower bound on total TCR beta diversity. The public sequencing data were trimmed at Q25 with fastp and processed into clonotypes with MiXCR by TCRdb, which kept only in-frame beta chains. Rows are combined by CDR3 protein, so each entry shows the most common genes and DNA. What appears here as the V and J calls and clone size reflects TCRdb's work, not the paper's. Counted in this sample were 1.5 million to 2 million distinct CDR3 sequences; approximately 28% of them appeared once. The ten most abundant clones make up over 7% of the sample.

There are a few counts of this clonotype. Its antigen is currently not known. No qualities accompany the bases; no much larger clone lies one base away. The donors were 40 or so Caucasian individuals from Russia, aged 6 to 90 years, who were systemically healthy. Each donor gave 8 to 10 milliliters of peripheral blood, drawn into EDTA-treated Vacutainer tubes. Ficoll-Paque density-gradient centrifugation was used to isolate PBMCs, with at least 7 million per sample. Trizol reagent was used to extract total RNA from PBMCs, with at least 6 micrograms per sample. Naive CD45RAhigh/CD27high T cell percentages were measured by flow cytometry on a PBMC aliquot from every donor. The CDR3 has 17 amino acids, counting the end cysteine and phenylalanine. The CDR3 DNA has 51 bases and is translated from base 1. V loses 4 bases at its end and J loses 0 bases; junction bases beyond the gene matches: 13. Per the germline V gene, SGHRS is the CDR1 and YFSETQ is the CDR2.

This receptor was obtained from a woman in her twenties or thirties in good health. This receptor chain uses TRBV5-1 and TRBJ2-7; TRBD2 aligns with 7 central bases. Sequenced material: blood. CDR3 sequence: CASSRTSSSGNSYEQYF. At the DNA level, the sequence is TGCGCCAGCAGCCGGACCTCCTCCAGCGGGAACTCCTACGAGCAGTACTTC. Supplemented by the reference TRBV5-1 and TRBJ2-7 proteins around the CDR3, the complete variable domain is KAGVTQTPRYLIKTRGQQVTLSCSPISGHRSVSWYQQTPGQGLQFLFEYFSETQRNKGNFPGRFSGRQFSNSRSEMNVSTLELGDSALYLCASSRTSSSGNSYEQYFGPGTRLTVT.